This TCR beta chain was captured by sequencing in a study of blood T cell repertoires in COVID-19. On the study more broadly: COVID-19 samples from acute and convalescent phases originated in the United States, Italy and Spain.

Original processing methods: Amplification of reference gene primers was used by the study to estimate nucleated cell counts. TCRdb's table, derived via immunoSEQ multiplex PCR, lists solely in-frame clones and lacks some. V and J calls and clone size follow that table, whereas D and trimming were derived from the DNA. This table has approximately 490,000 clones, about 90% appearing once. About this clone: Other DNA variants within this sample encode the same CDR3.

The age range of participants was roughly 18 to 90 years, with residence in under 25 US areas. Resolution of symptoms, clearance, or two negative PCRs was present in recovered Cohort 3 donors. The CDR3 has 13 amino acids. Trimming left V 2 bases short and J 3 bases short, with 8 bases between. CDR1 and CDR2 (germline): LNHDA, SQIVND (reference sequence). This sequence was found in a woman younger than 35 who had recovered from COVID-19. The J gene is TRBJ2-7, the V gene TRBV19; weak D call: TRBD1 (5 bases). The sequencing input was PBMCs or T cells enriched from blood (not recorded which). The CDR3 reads CASSIRQFYEQYF. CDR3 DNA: TGTGCCAGTAGTATAAGACAGTTCTACGAGCAGTACTTC.